The 29 T cell receptor beta chains below were found in one sample sequenced in a study of T-cell memory formation after mild COVID-19. TCRdb processed the 5' RACE reads anew with MiXCR; each CDR3 protein has one entry. The sample records more than 80,000 distinct CDR3 sequences, 9.5% to 15% being singletons. Specimen: PBMCs or a T cell subset sorted from them (not recorded which). All receptors derive from an adult woman who had mild COVID-19 (a few samples of this study predate the infection). Cell type and time point are not known.

Note on this clonotype: A read error is likely, as this CDR3 ends without the conserved phenylalanine or tryptophan. CDR3 region: CASSYAGGEYQETQYL. In DNA form, the CDR3 reads TGTGCCAGCAGCTATGCCGGGGGGGAGTACCAAGAGACCCAGTACTTG. The J gene is TRBJ2-5, the V gene TRBV9, with 8 bases aligning to TRBD2. Germline loops: CDR1 SGDLS, CDR2 YYNGEE. The CDR3 totals 16 residues. The junction had 8 bases not matched to a gene; V was cut back by 4 bases and J by 0 bases.

The chain uses TRBV25-1 and TRBJ2-7, with 9 nucleotides matching TRBD1. This CDR3 spans 14 amino acids. The germline V gene has CDR1 MGHDK and CDR2 SYGVNS. Germline trimming cut 4 bases from V and 5 bases from J; bases unmatched to any gene: 6. CDR3 amino acids: CASSAGTGLHEQYF. CDR3 nucleotides: TGTGCCAGCAGTGCCGGGACAGGGCTACACGAGCAGTACTTC.

This clonotype was counted ten times or more. This chain uses TRBV20-1 with TRBJ2-7, with a tentative D call TRBD2 (6 bases). Between the trimmed V and J ends, which lost 3 bases and 1 base, there was a span of 10 bases. Germline V gene sequence: CDR1 DFQATT, CDR2 SNEGSKA (reference sequence). This CDR3 contains 13 residues. CDR3: CSASPSGSYEQYF. CDR3 nucleotide sequence: TGCAGTGCTAGCCCCAGCGGGTCCTACGAGCAGTACTTC.

The rearrangement uses TRBV6-5 and TRBJ2-1; 9 bases align to TRBD1. The CDR3 has 16 amino acids. With V trimmed by 0 bases and J by 9 bases, 9 bases remained unmatched. CDR1 is MNHEY, CDR2 SVGAGI, per germline. DNA for the CDR3: TGTGCCAGCAGTTACTCGTACAGGGGGCCCGGGGGTGAGCAGTTCTTC. It translates to CASSYSYRGPGGEQFF.

For this clonotype: The conserved phenylalanine or tryptophan normally closing the CDR3 is absent here, so this likely arose from a read error. The chain employs TRBV7-9 and TRBJ2-1, with D perhaps matching TRBD2 (6 bases). V was trimmed by 11 bases and J by 8 bases, leaving 13 bases between them. The CDR3 contains 11 residues. Germline CDR1 is SEHNR and CDR2 is FQNEAQ (reference sequence). The CDR3 is CAAPASDEQFL. The CDR3 DNA reads as TGTGCCGCCCCGGCTAGCGATGAGCAGTTCTTA.

This clonotype was counted only a few times. This chain connects TRBV4-2 to TRBJ2-1; no reliable D call. The CDR3 is 16 residues long. The V gene lost 0 bases and the J gene lost 0 bases, with 9 bases spanning the gap. CDR1 is LGHNA, CDR2 YNFKEQ, per germline. The CDR3 bases are TGTGCCAGCAGCCAAGAGATGACTGCCTCCTACAATGAGCAGTTCTTC. The encoded protein is CASSQEMTASYNEQFF.

The chain uses TRBV4-3 and TRBJ2-7; D remains unclear. The CDR3 contains 16 residues. Per germline, CDR1 LGHNA and CDR2 YSLEER. With 1 base removed from V and 6 bases from J, the gap between germline ends came to 19 bases. CDR3 in amino acids: CASSQVLSQFIIEQYF. CDR3 bases: TGCGCCAGCAGCCAAGTTCTCAGTCAGTTCATCATCGAGCAGTACTTC.

The rearrangement joins TRBV7-8 to TRBJ2-1, with 11 positions matching TRBD2. CDR1 and CDR2 from the germline V gene are SGHVS and FQNEAQ. V shed 1 base and J 7 bases; nucleotides not matched to a gene: 6. This CDR3 region has 16 residues. The CDR3 spells CASSLVSGGARNEQFF. CDR3 DNA: TGTGCCAGCAGCTTAGTTAGCGGGGGGGCTAGGAATGAGCAGTTCTTC. The variable domain in full, completed from reference TRBV7-8 and TRBJ2-1, reads GAGVSQSPRYKVAKRGQDVALRCDPISGHVSLFWYQQALGQGPEFLTYFQNEAQLDKSGLPSDRFFAERPEGSVSTLKIQRTQQEDSAVYLCASSLVSGGARNEQFFGPGTRLTVL.

A few counts support this clonotype. The chain links TRBV19 to TRBJ2-2, with unresolved D. This CDR3 contains 13 residues. The V gene lost 3 bases and the J gene lost 3 bases, with 5 bases spanning the gap. Germline V gene data show CDR1 as LNHDA and CDR2 as SQIVND (reference sequence). This chain's CDR3 is CASSMGYTGELFF. The DNA for the CDR3 is TGTGCCAGTAGTATGGGCTACACCGGGGAGCTGTTTTTT.

This clonotype was seen a few times. The chain employs TRBV5-1 and TRBJ1-1; D is possibly TRBD1 (6 bases). Trimming left V 1 base short and J 4 bases short, with 14 bases between. The CDR3 is made up of 15 amino acids. CDR1 is SGHRS and CDR2 is YFSETQ in the germline V gene. The CDR3 DNA follows: TGCGCCAGCAGCTTGTTAGAGGGACAAATCACTGAAGCTTTCTTT. This translates into CASSLLEGQITEAFF.

The chain links TRBV4-1 to TRBJ1-2, with 8 nucleotides matching TRBD1. Germline trimming cut 5 bases from V and 5 bases from J; bases unmatched to any gene: 10. There are 15 residues in the CDR3. Germline V gene data show CDR1 as MGHRA and CDR2 as YSYEKL. CDR3 bases: TGCGCCAGCAGCTCCACACCGGGACAGGCATATGGCTACACCTTC. Translation gives CASSSTPGQAYGYTF.

This clonotype has only a few counts. The V and J genes are TRBV5-6 and TRBJ2-5; no definite D call. From germline, CDR1 is SGHDT and CDR2 YYEEEE. V was pared by 0 bases and J by 1 base, with 4 bases between. This CDR3 is built from 13 residues. The CDR3 DNA follows: TGTGCCAGCAGCTTGGGGATCCAAGAGACCCAGTACTTC. Translated: CASSLGIQETQYF.

V gene TRBV24-1 combines with J gene TRBJ2-7, with 8 bases that match TRBD1. The germline CDR1 and CDR2 sequences are KGHDR and SFDVKD. V lost 4 bases, J lost 2 bases, and 6 bases stayed unmatched. The CDR3 has 15 residues. The CDR3: CATSEGGTGPYEQYF. The CDR3 bases are TGTGCCACCAGTGAGGGTGGGACAGGCCCCTACGAGCAGTACTTC.

In this sample, this clonotype turned up a few times. The genes are TRBV6-1 and TRBJ2-1; D gene uncertain. The CDR3 loop spans 11 amino acids. V lost 3 bases to trimming and J lost 6 bases, with 3 bases between them. CDR1 and CDR2 from the germline V gene are MNHNS and SASEGT. The CDR3 region is CASSDLNEQFF. The DNA for the CDR3 is TGTGCCAGCAGTGATCTCAATGAGCAGTTCTTC.

The chain employs TRBV16 and TRBJ2-7; D is unresolved. Trimming took 4 bases from V and 3 from J, leaving 4 bases between them. The germline V gene encodes CDR1 KGHSY and CDR2 FQNENV. The CDR3 has 11 residues. DNA for the CDR3: TGTGCCAGCAGCCGTGTCTACGAGCAGTACTTC. It encodes CASSRVYEQYF.

This clonotype was seen more than once but under ten times. This chain links TRBV2 with TRBJ2-5; TRBD2 agrees at 11 bases. The CDR3 extends over 17 amino acids. The V segment lost 4 bases and the J segment 3 bases; nucleotides outside the gene matches: 10. Germline V gene data show CDR1 as SNHLY and CDR2 as FYNNEI. CDR3 nucleotides: TGTGCCAGCAGTGCCCTAGCGGGGGGTCCCAACAAAGAGACCCAGTACTTC. Its translation: CASSALAGGPNKETQYF.

This clonotype was seen a few times. This chain connects TRBV11-2 to TRBJ2-3; D unresolved. Germline V gene sequence: CDR1 SGHAT, CDR2 FQNNGV. V was clipped by 6 bases and J by 6 bases, with 7 bases between them. The length of the CDR3 is 11 residues. This CDR3 is CASRLADTQYF. As DNA, the CDR3 is TGTGCCAGCAGATTGGCGGATACGCAGTATTTT.

This clonotype was seen a handful of times. V and J are TRBV7-8 and TRBJ2-3; D is unresolved. Germline CDR1 reads SGHVS; CDR2 reads FQNEAQ. The V end lost 0 bases, the J end lost 2 bases, and 12 bases lay between the germline ends. The CDR3 has 16 amino acids. DNA of the CDR3: TGTGCCAGCAGCTTAGCTTATGGGTACATCACAGATACGCAGTATTTT. This translates into CASSLAYGYITDTQYF.

The chain has TRBV20-1 and TRBJ2-7; 14 bases are shared with TRBD2. This CDR3 comprises 22 residues. V lost 3 bases, J lost 2 bases, and 24 bases stayed unmatched. Germline-derived CDR1 and CDR2 are DFQATT and SNEGSKA (reference sequence). The CDR3 sequence is CSASYAGLAGDFSPLTAYEQYF. DNA of the CDR3: TGCAGTGCTAGTTACGCGGGACTAGCGGGGGATTTTTCCCCTTTAACCGCCTACGAGCAGTACTTC.

This clonotype was seen a handful of times. The chain uses TRBV29-1 and TRBJ2-2, with TRBD1 identical over 8 bases. The CDR3 has 16 amino acids. Trimming took 1 base from V and 2 from J; bases not matched to a gene: 6. The germline V gene has CDR1 SQVTM and CDR2 ANQGSEA. The DNA for the CDR3 is TGCAGCGTTGAAGCCTACAGGGGGTACAACACCGGGGAGCTGTTTTTT. This codes for CSVEAYRGYNTGELFF.

This clonotype was picked up a small number of times. V usage is TRBV18 and J usage is TRBJ1-4; D gene ambiguous. This CDR3 region has 17 residues. Trimming removed 2 bases at V and 6 bases at J, with 19 bases between. CDR1 is KGHSH, CDR2 LQKENI, per germline. CDR3 loop: CASSPGPIWGYHEKLFF. The CDR3 bases are TGTGCCAGCTCACCAGGGCCGATTTGGGGATATCATGAAAAACTGTTTTTT.

The chain uses TRBV27 and TRBJ1-1, with TRBD1 identical over 9 bases. The CDR3 runs to 14 residues. Germline loops: CDR1 MNHEY, CDR2 SMNVEV (reference sequence). V was clipped by 4 bases and J by 8 bases; unmatched bases: 8. The CDR3 loop reads CASSSSDRGTEAFF. CDR3 bases: TGTGCCAGCAGTTCGTCGGACAGGGGTACCGAAGCTTTCTTT.

This clonotype was recorded a few times. The chain combines TRBV29-1 with TRBJ1-2; TRBD1 might be the D (5 bases). The CDR3 totals 11 residues. Trimming stripped 7 bases from V and 6 bases from J, with 12 bases between. The germline gives CDR1 SQVTM, CDR2 ANQGSEA. The CDR3 sequence is CSGDAEHGYTF. The CDR3 DNA is TGCAGCGGGGACGCCGAGCATGGCTACACCTTC.

The CDR3 protein is CASSYMQRYEQYF. In DNA form, the CDR3 reads TGTGCCAGCAGTTATATGCAGAGATACGAGCAGTACTTC. V and J are TRBV6-5 and TRBJ2-7; D is uncertain. Germline CDR1 is MNHEY and CDR2 is SVGAGI. This CDR3 region has 13 residues. Trimming took 3 bases from V and 4 from J, leaving 10 bases between them.

This clonotype was found a few times. The rearrangement uses TRBV7-9 and TRBJ2-1, with D possibly TRBD2 on 6 matching bases. CDR3 length equals 17 residues. With 4 bases removed from V and 0 bases from J, the gap between germline ends came to 16 bases. CDR1 is SEHNR, CDR2 FQNEAQ, per germline (reference sequence). The CDR3 bases are TGTGCCAGCAGCTCCCGGGACTGGATGGGCTCCTACAATGAGCAGTTCTTC. This codes for CASSSRDWMGSYNEQFF.

This clonotype was picked up many times. The V call is TRBV12-3 or TRBV12-4, the J call TRBJ2-5; D is perhaps TRBD2 (6 bases). V gave up 4 bases and J gave up 5 bases, with 11 bases separating them. This CDR3 is 13 amino acids long. For the CDR3, the DNA is TGTGCCAGCAGTTCGACGGAGGGGGAGACCCAGTACTTC. Its translation: CASSSTEGETQYF.

This clonotype was recorded at least ten times. The chain carries TRBV4-1 and TRBJ2-2, with TRBD1 matching 8 bases. CDR1 is MGHRA and CDR2 is YSYEKL in the germline V gene. The V gene end was trimmed by 4 bases and the J gene end by 4 bases; junction bases not matched to a gene: 8. CDR3 size: 16 residues. In DNA, the CDR3 is TGCGCCAGCAGCCCCCTGACAGGGGTGGGCACCGGGGAGCTGTTTTTT. Protein: CASSPLTGVGTGELFF.

For this clonotype: One end of the junction fails to match germline, which may point to a read error. The chain has TRBV7-2 and TRBJ2-3; 8 positions match TRBD1. The CDR3 length is 18 residues. Germline V lookup: CDR1 SGHTA, CDR2 FQGNSA. CDR3 DNA: TGTGCCAGCAGATTAGCCAGGGGGCAGAATCTATTGGCGGATACGCAGTATTTT. This sequence encodes CASRLARGQNLLADTQYF. Complete variable domain (other parts from reference TRBV7-2 and TRBJ2-3): GAGVSQSPSNKVTEKGKDVELRCDPISGHTALYWYRQSLGQGLEFLIYFQGNSAPDKSGLPSDRFSAERTGGSVSTLTIQRTQQEDSAVYLCASRLARGQNLLADTQYFGPGTRLTVL.

V is TRBV24-1 and J is TRBJ2-5; D possibly matches TRBD1 or TRBD2 (7 bases each). CDR1 and CDR2 (germline): KGHDR, SFDVKD. This CDR3 spans 15 amino acids. V was cut by 3 bases and J by 5 bases, with 15 bases left in between. Here the CDR3 reads CATSDMAGGGETQYF. CDR3 bases: TGTGCCACCAGTGATATGGCAGGGGGGGGCGAGACCCAGTACTTC.